This TCR beta chain originates from a study of response to subunit inactivated influenza vaccine. Study-wide results and limits: It was suggested by the authors that few new T cells are recruited by each seasonal influenza vaccination.

This clonotype appeared many times. Its antigen is still unknown. Germline V CDR1 and CDR2: SGHRS, YFSETQ. V shed 3 bases, J shed 3 bases, and the junction held 9 bases outside the gene matches. The CDR3 totals 16 residues. MiXCR was run by TCRdb on the RT-PCR reads, yielding one entry per CDR3 protein. The data show more than 450,000 distinct CDR3 sequences, over 9.5% seen once. The source was PBMCs from blood, collected on the day of vaccination. The sequence was obtained from a man between 50 and 59 years old who received an inactivated influenza vaccine. This chain connects TRBV5-1 to TRBJ2-1; TRBD1 matches at 7 bases. The CDR3: CASSSTGKGLYNEQFF. DNA of the CDR3: TGCGCCAGCAGCTCGACAGGGAAAGGTCTCTACAATGAGCAGTTCTTC.